The 8 T cell receptor beta chains listed next were all sequenced from one sample in a study of Ad26.COV2.S vaccination and SARS-CoV-2 variants. Treatment meaning: roughly 18 received Ad26.COV2.S at low or high dose, single or two shots; several received placebo; per-sample allocation not given. Samples analyzed were those drawn on day 63 after the first vaccine or placebo injection. The assay was immunoSEQ multiplex PCR, and TCRdb's table has in-frame clones only and misses some. The sample consists of about 420,000 clones, roughly 90% of them appearing once. The material was peripheral blood, obtained in a trial of Ad26.COV2.S vaccine versus placebo. Receptors were obtained from a person between 18 and 65 years old who received the Ad26.COV2.S COVID-19 vaccine or a placebo.

The J gene is TRBJ2-2, the V gene TRBV19; 10 bases map to TRBD1. Germline V gives CDR1 LNHDA, CDR2 SQIVND (reference sequence). Losses at the gene ends were 5 bases for V and 6 bases for J; bases not matched to a gene: 0. This CDR3 has 13 residues. CDR3 bases: TGTGCCAGTAGTGGGACAGGGGCCGGGGAGCTGTTTTTT. Its protein product is CASSGTGAGELFF.

The chain is built from TRBV7-3 and TRBJ2-1, with D perhaps matching TRBD2 (6 bases). In germline, CDR1 is SGHTA, CDR2 FQGTGA. The CDR3 runs 15 residues. The V gene lost 5 bases and the J gene lost 8 bases, with 19 bases spanning the gap. The chain's CDR3 is CASSLNEPSVDEQFF. As DNA, the CDR3 is TGTGCCAGCAGCCTAAACGAACCTAGCGTCGATGAGCAGTTCTTC.

The chain uses TRBV5-5 and TRBJ2-7; D unresolved. The CDR3 extends over 14 amino acids. Trimming cost V 0 bases and J 5 bases, with 12 bases left between them. From germline, CDR1 is SGHKS and CDR2 YYEKEE (reference sequence). The CDR3 here is CASSLGARQDEQYF. CDR3 DNA sequence: TGTGCCAGCAGCTTGGGGGCCCGCCAGGACGAGCAGTACTTC.

This clone was seen just once. The chain carries TRBV11-2 and TRBJ2-1; no reliable D call. The CDR3 contains 18 residues. CDR1 is SGHAT, CDR2 FQNNGV, per germline. Between the trimmed V and J ends, which lost 1 base and 0 bases, there was a span of 16 bases. CDR3 bases: TGTGCCAGCAGCTTAGTGGGTCCCCGGAGCCACTCCTACAATGAGCAGTTCTTC. Its translation is CASSLVGPRSHSYNEQFF.

V and J are TRBV6-5 and TRBJ2-2; D may be TRBD2 (5 bases). The CDR3 is 14 residues long. V was cut by 7 bases and J by 8 bases, with 17 bases left in between. Germline V gene data show CDR1 as MNHEY and CDR2 as SVGAGI. This CDR3 is CASIRDLGSGELFF. The CDR3 region has the DNA TGTGCCAGCATACGGGATCTTGGAAGTGGGGAGCTGTTTTTT.

V gene TRBV27 combines with J gene TRBJ1-1; no reliable D call. Between the trimmed V and J ends, which lost 9 bases and 3 bases, there was a span of 2 bases. The CDR3 has 9 residues. CDR1 is MNHEY, CDR2 SMNVEV, per germline (reference sequence). CDR3 amino acids: CARDTEAFF. The CDR3 nucleotides are TGTGCCAGGGACACTGAAGCTTTCTTT.

The V gene is TRBV29-1, the J gene TRBJ1-1; D is ambiguous. The V end lost 1 base, the J end lost 4 bases, and 7 bases lay between the germline ends. This CDR3 has 12 residues. CDR1 is SQVTM, CDR2 ANQGSEA, per germline. CDR3 protein: CSVEVGGTEAFF. The CDR3 region has the DNA TGCAGCGTTGAAGTAGGCGGCACTGAAGCTTTCTTT.

This clone was recorded only once. The chain couples TRBV15 to TRBJ2-1, with D hard to call. The CDR3 sequence is 13 residues long. V lost 1 base and J lost 8, with 9 bases in between. Germline assignment: CDR1 LNHNV and CDR2 YYDKDF (reference sequence). The CDR3 is CATSRATWYEQFF. The CDR3 DNA reads TGTGCCACCAGCAGAGCTACATGGTATGAGCAGTTCTTC.